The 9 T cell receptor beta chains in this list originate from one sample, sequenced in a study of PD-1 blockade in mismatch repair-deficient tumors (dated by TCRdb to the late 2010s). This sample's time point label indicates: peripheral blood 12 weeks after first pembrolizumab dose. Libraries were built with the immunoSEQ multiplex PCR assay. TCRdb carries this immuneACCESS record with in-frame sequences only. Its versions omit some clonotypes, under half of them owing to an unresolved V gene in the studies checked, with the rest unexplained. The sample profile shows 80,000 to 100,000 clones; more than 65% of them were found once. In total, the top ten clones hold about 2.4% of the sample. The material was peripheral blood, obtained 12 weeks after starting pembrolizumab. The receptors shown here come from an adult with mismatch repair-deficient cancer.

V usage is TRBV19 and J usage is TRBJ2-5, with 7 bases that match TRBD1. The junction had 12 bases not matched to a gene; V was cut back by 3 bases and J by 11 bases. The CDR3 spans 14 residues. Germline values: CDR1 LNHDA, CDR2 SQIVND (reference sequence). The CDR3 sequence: CASSMGRGTGEQYF. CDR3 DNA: TGTGCCAGTAGTATGGGCAGGGGGACGGGTGAGCAGTACTTC.

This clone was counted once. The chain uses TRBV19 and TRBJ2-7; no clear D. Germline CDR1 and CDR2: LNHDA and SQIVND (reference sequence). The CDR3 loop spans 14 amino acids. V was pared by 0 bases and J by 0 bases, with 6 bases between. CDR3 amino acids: CASSIDSGSYEQYF. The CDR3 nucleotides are TGTGCCAGTAGTATAGACTCGGGCTCCTACGAGCAGTACTTC. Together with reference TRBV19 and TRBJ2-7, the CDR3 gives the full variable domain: DGGITQSPKYLFRKEGQNVTLSCEQNLNHDAMYWYRQDPGQGLRLIYYSQIVNDFQKGDIAEGYSVSREKKESFPLTVTSAQKNPTAFYLCASSIDSGSYEQYFGPGTRLTVT.

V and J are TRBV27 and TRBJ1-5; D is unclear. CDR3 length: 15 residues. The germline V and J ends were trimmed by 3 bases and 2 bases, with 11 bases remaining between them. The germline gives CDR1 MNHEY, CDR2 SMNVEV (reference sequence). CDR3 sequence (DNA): TGTGCCAGCAGTTTCGCGGGGTCGGGCAATCAGCCCCAGCATTTT. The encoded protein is CASSFAGSGNQPQHF.

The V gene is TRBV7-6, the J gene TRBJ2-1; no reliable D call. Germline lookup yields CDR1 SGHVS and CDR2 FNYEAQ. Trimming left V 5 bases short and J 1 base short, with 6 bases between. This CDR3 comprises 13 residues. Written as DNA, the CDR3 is TGTGCCAGCAGCCCTTGGTCCTACAATGAGCAGTTCTTC. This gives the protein CASSPWSYNEQFF.

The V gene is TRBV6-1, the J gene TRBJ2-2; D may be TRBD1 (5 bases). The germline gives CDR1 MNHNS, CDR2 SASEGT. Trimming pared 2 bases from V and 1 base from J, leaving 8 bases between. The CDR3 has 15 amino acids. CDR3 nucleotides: TGTGCCAGCAGTGAACGGCAGGGGAACACCGGGGAGCTGTTTTTT. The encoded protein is CASSERQGNTGELFF.

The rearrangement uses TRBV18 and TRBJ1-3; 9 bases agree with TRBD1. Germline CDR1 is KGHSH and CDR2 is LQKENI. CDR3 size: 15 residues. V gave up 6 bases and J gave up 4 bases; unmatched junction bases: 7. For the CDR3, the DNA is TGTGCCAGCTCCGGGACAGGGCTTGCCGGAAACACCATATATTTT. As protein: CASSGTGLAGNTIYF. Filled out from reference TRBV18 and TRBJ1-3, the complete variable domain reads NAGVMQNPRHLVRRRGQEARLRCSPMKGHSHVYWYRQLPEEGLKFMVYLQKENIIDESGMPKERFSAEFPKEGPSILRIQQVVRGDSAAYFCASSGTGLAGNTIYFGEGSWLTVV.

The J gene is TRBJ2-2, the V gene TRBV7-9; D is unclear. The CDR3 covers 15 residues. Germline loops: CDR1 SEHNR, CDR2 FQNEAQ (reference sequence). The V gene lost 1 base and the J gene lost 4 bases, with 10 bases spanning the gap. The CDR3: CASSLGLQFTGELFF. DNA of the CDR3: TGTGCCAGCAGCTTAGGACTTCAATTCACCGGGGAGCTGTTTTTT.

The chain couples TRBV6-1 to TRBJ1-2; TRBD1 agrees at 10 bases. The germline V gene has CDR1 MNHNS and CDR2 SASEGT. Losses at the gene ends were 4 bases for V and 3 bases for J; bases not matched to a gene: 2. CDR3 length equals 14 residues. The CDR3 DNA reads TGTGCCAGCAGTGGCGGGACAGGGGACTATGGCTACACCTTC. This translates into CASSGGTGDYGYTF.

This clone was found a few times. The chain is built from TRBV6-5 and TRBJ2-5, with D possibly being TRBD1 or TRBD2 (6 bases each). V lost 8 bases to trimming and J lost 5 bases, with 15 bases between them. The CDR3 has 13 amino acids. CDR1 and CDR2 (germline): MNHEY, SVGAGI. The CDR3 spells CASGGPPRETQYF. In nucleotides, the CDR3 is TGTGCCAGCGGGGGGCCTCCTAGGGAGACCCAGTACTTC.